This T cell receptor beta chain came from a study of read filtering for tumor transcriptome and immune sequencing. This clonotype showed up many times. The germline CDR1 and CDR2 sequences are SQVTM and ANQGSEA. The V and J ends lost 3 bases and 4 bases, in that order; junction bases with no gene match: 4. CDR3 length: 14 residues. The library was built from 400 ng RNA with molecular barcoded adaptors for alpha/delta and beta/gamma chains. MiXCR, run by TCRdb on the reads, gives a single entry per CDR3 protein. In the table there are approximately 62,000 distinct CDR3 sequences, roughly 19% of which are singletons.

The sample consisted of a population of CD138-negative cells sorted from bone marrow. The genes are TRBV29-1 and TRBJ2-2; 8 bases line up with TRBD1. The receptor was derived from a donor at least 40 years old with multiple myeloma. The CDR3: CSVETGAGTGELFF. Written as DNA, the CDR3 is TGCAGCGTTGAGACAGGGGCGGGCACCGGGGAGCTGTTTTTT.